The present T cell receptor (beta chain) was sequenced within a study of T cell repertoires in cytomegalovirus infection. Study-level background: It was recently identified HLA-C-restricted and well-studied HLA-B-restricted CMV epitopes that the study used. Public TCR beta signatures provided an indication of both CMV infection and a matching HLA type.

Notes on the study in general: Cumulative frequency (of public TCR beta family members) identified carriers of CMV plus the relevant HLA. Clonotypes of TCR beta that were HLA-C-restricted and CMV-specific dominated the ex vivo response.

Deletions cut 3 bases from V and 4 bases from J, with 9 bases between. The length of the CDR3 is 13 residues. The germline gives CDR1 SGHAT, CDR2 FQNNGV. From the reads, TCRdb called clonotypes with MiXCR, one entry per CDR3 protein. The sample lists some 940,000 distinct CDR3 sequences; around 30% were seen once. A remark on this clonotype: Its antigen remains unknown.

Sequenced here: cultured CD8+ T cells from PBMCs, sampled from culture after CMV antigen stimulation. The chain joins TRBV11-2 to TRBJ1-1; D uncertain. This sequence was found in a human donor in good health (CMV status not recorded). Some clones in this sample may be carry-over from other donors' samples. CDR3 DNA: TGTGCCAGCAGCTTCAGTCCCTTCACTGAAGCTTTCTTT. Residues: CASSFSPFTEAFF.